The clone carrying this T cell receptor beta chain came up many times. Its antigen is currently unknown. Deletions cut 8 bases from V and 4 bases from J, with 11 bases between. This CDR3 is 13 amino acids long. Germline V gives CDR1 MDHEN, CDR2 SYDVKM. TCRdb itself ran the 5' RACE reads through MiXCR, one entry per CDR3 protein. Of about 270,000 distinct CDR3 sequences listed, 15% are singletons. This entry is derived from a study of T-cell memory formation after mild COVID-19. Study-wide results and limits: There was a balanced CD4/CD8 profile in clones contracting day 15 to 85, and later expanders leaned CD4+. There were some responding clones in pre-infection memory, which suggested that cross-reactive memory had joined. The main location of contracting CD4+ clones was CM and EM, and that of contracting CD8+ clones was EMRA. For second-wave clones that peaked at day 37, SARS-CoV-2 specificity went unverified.

This sequence joins TRBV28 and TRBJ2-2, with D perhaps TRBD1 (6 bases). Material for sequencing was PBMCs or a T cell subset sorted from them (not recorded which). This clonotype was obtained from an adult woman who had mild COVID-19 (a few samples of this study predate the infection). Cell type and time point are not known. CDR3 DNA sequence: TGTGCCAGCGGTACAGGGCCCACCGGGGAGCTGTTTTTT. It translates to CASGTGPTGELFF.